This is a list of T cell receptor beta chains from one sample in a study of T-cell reconstitution after alpha-beta-depleted transplantation in children. One entry per CDR3 protein, called by TCRdb with MiXCR from the PCR reads. The repertoire holds roughly 590,000 distinct CDR3 sequences, with 15% to 20% as singletons. This specimen consisted of PBMCs from the stem cell graft donor, obtained from the stem cell graft. These receptors all come from a human donor who donated a stem cell graft to a child with acute myeloid leukemia. Both conserved end residues are part of each CDR3. Each record gives: clone size, J gene, D gene, V gene, CDR3 DNA, CDR3 protein. A D gene is named only where the DNA matches it firmly. Size is omitted from some rows. Given values are once, few, many or a class for expanded clones.

>.|TRBJ2-1|.|TRBV4-3
TGCGCCAGCAGCCAAGACAGGACCCCTTCCTACAATGAGCAGTTCTTC
CASSQDRTPSYNEQFF
>many|TRBJ2-7|.|TRBV20-1
TGCAGTGCTAGAGATTTCCGACAGGCGTACGAGCAGTACTTC
CSARDFRQAYEQYF
>few|TRBJ2-2|.|TRBV12-3/TRBV12-4
TGTGCCAGCTGGACCCTAACAGGGAACACCGGGGAGCTGTTTTTT
CASWTLTGNTGELFF
>once|TRBJ1-5|TRBD1|TRBV5-6
TGTGCCAGCAGCTTATATCAGGGGGATCAGCCCCAGCATTTT
CASSLYQGDQPQHF
>.|TRBJ1-2|.|TRBV4-2
TGTGCCAGCAGCCAAGGACGGACTAACTATGGCTACACCTTC
CASSQGRTNYGYTF
>few|TRBJ2-5|.|TRBV7-8
TGTGCCAGCAGCTTATGGGACGGCCAGAGCGACCAGTACTTC
CASSLWDGQSDQYF
>many|TRBJ1-2|TRBD1|TRBV7-2
TGTGCCAGCAGCTCACGACAGGGAGCGGCCTATGGCTACACCTTC
CASSSRQGAAYGYTF
>.|TRBJ1-3|.|TRBV6-2/TRBV6-3
TGTGCCAGCGCCATGGCGGATTTCTCTGGAAACACCATATATTTT
CASAMADFSGNTIYF
>few|TRBJ2-1|TRBD2|TRBV4-1
TGCGCCAGCAGCCAAGTATCGGCTAGCGGGGGCACCTACAATGAGCAGTTCTTC
CASSQVSASGGTYNEQFF
>many|TRBJ1-1|.|TRBV29-1
TGCAGCGTTGCCAAAGTCCTGGACACTGAAGCTTTCTTT
CSVAKVLDTEAFF
>few|TRBJ2-3|.|TRBV24-1
TGTGCCACCGGGTCGACCACAGATACGCAGTATTTT
CATGSTTDTQYF
>many|TRBJ2-5|TRBD1|TRBV15
TGTGCCACCAGCAGAGCGCGGACAGGGGCAAATCAAGAGACCCAGTACTTC
CATSRARTGANQETQYF
>.|TRBJ2-2|TRBD1|TRBV7-2
TGTGCCAGCAGCCTTAAGACAGGGGCGGCAGGCGGGGAGCTGTTTTTT
CASSLKTGAAGGELFF
>.|TRBJ2-1|.|TRBV18
TGTGCCAGCTCACCATCCCAAGGGTTGAATGAGCAGTTCTTC
CASSPSQGLNEQFF
>many|TRBJ1-2|.|TRBV29-1
TGCAGCGTCCCCTTGGGATACTATGGCTACACCTTC
CSVPLGYYGYTF
>many|TRBJ2-7|TRBD2|TRBV20-1
TGCAGTGCTGCATGGCCCCGTGGCGGGGGCTACGAGCAGTACTTC
CSAAWPRGGGYEQYF
>.|TRBJ2-1|TRBD2|TRBV24-1
TGTGCCACCAGTGTCACCGGGACTAAACCGAATGAGCAGTTCTTC
CATSVTGTKPNEQFF
>many|TRBJ2-3|.|TRBV20-1
TGCAGTCCGAAAGACCCGACAGCCACAGATACGCAGTATTTT
CSPKDPTATDTQYF
>few|TRBJ2-6|.|TRBV5-6
TGTGCCAGCAGCTTTTATGGGTCGAGCTCTGGGGCCAACGTCCTGACTTTC
CASSFYGSSSGANVLTF
>few|TRBJ2-2|TRBD1|TRBV5-5
TGTGCCAGCAGCTTTGGGACAGGCGGTGACACCGGGGAGCTGTTTTTT
CASSFGTGGDTGELFF
>.|TRBJ2-5|.|TRBV7-2
TGTGCCAGCAGCTCGAATCCGGGGAGACGAGAGACCCAGTACTTC
CASSSNPGRRETQYF
>many|TRBJ2-1|.|TRBV7-2
TGTGCCAGCAGCTTAAGTCCTATTGGCGATGAGCAGTTCTTC
CASSLSPIGDEQFF
>many|TRBJ2-5|TRBD1|TRBV20-1
TGCAGTGCCGGACAGGGGGTGGGGACCCAGTACTTC
CSAGQGVGTQYF
>many|TRBJ2-3|.|TRBV5-4
TGTGCCTTCCACCGGGAGCCCACAGATACGCAGTATTTT
CAFHREPTDTQYF
>.|TRBJ2-2|.|TRBV5-1
TGCGCCAGCAGCTCGGGAGTGGCGGACCTCGGGGAGCTGTTTTTT
CASSSGVADLGELFF